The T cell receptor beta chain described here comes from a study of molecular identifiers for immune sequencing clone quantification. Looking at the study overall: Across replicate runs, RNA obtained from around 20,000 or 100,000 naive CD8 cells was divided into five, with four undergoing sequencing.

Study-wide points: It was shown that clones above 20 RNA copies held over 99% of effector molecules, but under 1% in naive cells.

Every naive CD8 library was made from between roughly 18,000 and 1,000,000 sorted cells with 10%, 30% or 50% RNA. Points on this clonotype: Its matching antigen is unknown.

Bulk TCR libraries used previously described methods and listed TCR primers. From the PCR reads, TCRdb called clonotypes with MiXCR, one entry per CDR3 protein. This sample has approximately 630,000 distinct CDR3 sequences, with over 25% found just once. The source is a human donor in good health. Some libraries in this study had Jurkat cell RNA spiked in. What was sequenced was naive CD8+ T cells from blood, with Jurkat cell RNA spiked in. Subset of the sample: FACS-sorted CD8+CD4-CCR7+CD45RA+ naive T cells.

DNA for the CDR3: TGTGCCAGTAGCGGGCAGGAAGAGACCCAGTACTTC. Protein: CASSGQEETQYF. The genes are TRBV19 and TRBJ2-5; D gene uncertain. V was pared by 6 bases and J by 3 bases, with 8 bases between. The CDR3 length is 12 residues. Per the germline V gene, CDR1 is LNHDA and CDR2 is SQIVND (reference sequence).